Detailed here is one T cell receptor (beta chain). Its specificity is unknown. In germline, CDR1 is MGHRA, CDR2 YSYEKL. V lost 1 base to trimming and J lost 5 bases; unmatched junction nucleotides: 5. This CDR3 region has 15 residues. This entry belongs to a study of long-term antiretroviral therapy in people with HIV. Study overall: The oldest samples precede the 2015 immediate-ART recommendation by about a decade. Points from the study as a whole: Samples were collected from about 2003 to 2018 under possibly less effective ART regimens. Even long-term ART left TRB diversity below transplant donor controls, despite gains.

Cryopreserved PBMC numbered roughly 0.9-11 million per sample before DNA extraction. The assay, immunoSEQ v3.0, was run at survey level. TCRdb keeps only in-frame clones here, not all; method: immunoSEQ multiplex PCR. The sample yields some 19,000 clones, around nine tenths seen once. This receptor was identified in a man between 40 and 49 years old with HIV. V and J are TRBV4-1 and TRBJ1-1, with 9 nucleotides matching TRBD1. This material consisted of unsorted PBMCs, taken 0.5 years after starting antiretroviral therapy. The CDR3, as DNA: TGCGCCAGCAGCCAAGGGGGACAGGGTACGACTGAAGCTTTCTTT. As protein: CASSQGGQGTTEAFF.